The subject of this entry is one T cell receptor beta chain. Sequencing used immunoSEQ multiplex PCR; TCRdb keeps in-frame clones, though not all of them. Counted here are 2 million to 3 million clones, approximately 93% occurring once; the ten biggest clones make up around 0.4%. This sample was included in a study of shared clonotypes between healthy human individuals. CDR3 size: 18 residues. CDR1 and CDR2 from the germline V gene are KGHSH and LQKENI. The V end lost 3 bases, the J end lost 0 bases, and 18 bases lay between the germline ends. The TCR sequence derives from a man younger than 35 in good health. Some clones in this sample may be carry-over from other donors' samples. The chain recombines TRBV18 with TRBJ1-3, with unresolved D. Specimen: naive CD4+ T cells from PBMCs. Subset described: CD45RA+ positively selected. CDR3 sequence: CASSPNSGSPISGNTIYF. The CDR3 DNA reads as TGTGCCAGCTCACCGAACTCCGGGAGTCCGATCTCTGGAAACACCATATATTTT.